Below, 14 T cell receptor beta chains from the same sample are listed, as sequenced in a study of post-analysis software for immune sequencing data. Notes on the study in general: Five TRBV segments, TRBV5-6, TRBV5-1 and TRBV20-1 among them, were found more frequent in patients than controls.

These TCRs are of unknown antigen specificity. Unique molecular identifiers were built into the TCR beta cDNA libraries. TCRdb re-analysed the PCR reads in MiXCR, keeping a single row per CDR3 protein. Of 650,000 to 900,000 distinct CDR3 sequences listed, roughly 50% are singletons. Sequenced input: blood. The source of these receptors is a girl under 18 with multiple sclerosis.

The genes are TRBV12-3 or TRBV12-4 and TRBJ2-5, with D unresolved. There are 14 residues in the CDR3. V was cut by 6 bases and J by 2 bases, with 13 bases left in between. The CDR3 region has the DNA TGTGCCAGCAGCGAATCGGCACTTCAAGAGACCCAGTACTTC. It codes for CASSESALQETQYF.

V gene TRBV20-1 combines with J gene TRBJ2-5, with a tentative D call TRBD2 (5 bases). Trimming took 7 bases from V and 5 from J, leaving 20 bases between them. The CDR3 is 14 residues long. CDR1 is DFQATT, CDR2 SNEGSKA, per germline (reference sequence). CDR3 residues: CSVGSRGVGETQYF. CDR3 bases: TGCAGTGTGGGGAGTCGGGGAGTAGGGGAGACCCAGTACTTC.

The V call is TRBV4-1, the J call TRBJ2-4; no reliable D call. The closer fit of TRBJ2-7 to the DNA end suggests the J call may be wrong. Germline CDR1 and CDR2: MGHRA and YSYEKL. CDR3 size: 14 residues. The CDR3 region is CASSPSQDTYEQYF. Written as DNA, the CDR3 is TGCGCCAGCAGCCCTTCACAAGACACCTACGAGCAGTACTTC.

This clonotype turned up a few times. This rearrangement joins TRBV4-2 to TRBJ2-1; 7 nucleotides line up with TRBD2. The CDR3 extends over 16 amino acids. Per germline, CDR1 LGHNA and CDR2 YNFKEQ. Unmatched junction bases numbered 7, after V lost 1 base and J lost 4 bases. CDR3 nucleotides: TGTGCCAGCAGCCAAGTTCAGGCTAGCGGATACAATGAGCAGTTCTTC. Amino acid sequence: CASSQVQASGYNEQFF.

V gene TRBV10-3 combines with J gene TRBJ2-5; D could derive from TRBD1 or TRBD2 (6 bases each). The V gene's germline CDR1 is ENHRY and CDR2 SYGVKD. The CDR3 totals 15 residues. Trimming removed 2 bases from V and 11 bases from J, with 21 bases in between. CDR3 DNA sequence: TGTGCCATCAGTGAGGAGGGGGGCTCCTACAATGAGCAGTACTTC. Translated: CAISEEGGSYNEQYF.

The chain employs TRBV20-1 and TRBJ2-1; TRBD2 matches 12 bases. Germline CDR1 reads DFQATT; CDR2 reads SNEGSKA (reference sequence). Losses at the gene ends were 2 bases for V and 7 bases for J; bases not matched to a gene: 6. This CDR3 has 15 amino acids. The CDR3 coding sequence is TGCAGTGCTAGACTGACTAGCGGGAGTTTGAATGAGCAGTTCTTC. Translating gives CSARLTSGSLNEQFF.

This rearrangement joins TRBV20-1 to TRBJ2-1, with 7 nucleotides matching TRBD1. J lost 2 bases, V lost 1 base, and 14 bases had no gene match. CDR3 length: 18 amino acids. Germline V gene data show CDR1 as DFQATT and CDR2 as SNEGSKA (reference sequence). The DNA for the CDR3 is TGCAGTGCTAGAGGCCGAAAGGGGACAGAGGTGCCCTACAATGAGCAGTTCTTC. Translated, it gives CSARGRKGTEVPYNEQFF.

This rearrangement joins TRBV7-2 to TRBJ2-3, with 11 bases fitting TRBD2. Germline V gene data show CDR1 as SGHTA and CDR2 as FQGNSA. Trimming took 2 bases from V and 2 from J; bases not matched to a gene: 9. The CDR3 is 18 residues long. The CDR3 reads CASSLLLAGVSPTDTQYF. CDR3 coding DNA: TGTGCCAGCAGCTTACTACTAGCGGGAGTGTCTCCCACAGATACGCAGTATTTT.

This clonotype occurred a few times. The genes are TRBV27 and TRBJ2-5; D is uncertain. The CDR3 spans 15 residues. Germline lookup yields CDR1 MNHEY and CDR2 SMNVEV (reference sequence). With 0 bases removed from V and 2 bases from J, the gap between germline ends came to 10 bases. The CDR3 reads CASSLSTLGQETQYF. The CDR3 DNA reads as TGTGCCAGCAGTTTATCTACCCTGGGTCAAGAGACCCAGTACTTC.

The chain joins TRBV9 to TRBJ2-7, with 11 bases fitting TRBD2. Unmatched junction bases numbered 7, after V lost 0 bases and J lost 2 bases. The CDR3 totals 17 residues. Germline V gives CDR1 SGDLS, CDR2 YYNGEE. The CDR3 DNA is TGTGCCAGCAGCGTAGGGGCTAGCGGGAGGCTGGCCTACGAGCAGTACTTC. This sequence encodes CASSVGASGRLAYEQYF.

CDR3 coding DNA: TGTGCCAGCATCCTAGCGGGACAGGGGAAGAATGGCTACACCTTC. Its translation is CASILAGQGKNGYTF. The chain employs TRBV7-9 and TRBJ1-2, with 10 nucleotides matching TRBD1. This CDR3 contains 15 residues. Looked up from germline, CDR1 is SEHNR and CDR2 is FQNEAQ (reference sequence). V lost 7 bases and J lost 6; bases outside the gene matches: 11.

This clonotype was counted only a few times. This chain connects TRBV7-2 to TRBJ2-7; D might be TRBD1 (6 bases). Trimming removed 2 bases at V and 5 bases at J, with 10 bases between. The CDR3 extends over 13 amino acids. The germline gives CDR1 SGHTA, CDR2 FQGNSA. The CDR3 spells CASSLMGANEQYF. CDR3 nucleotide sequence: TGTGCCAGCAGCTTAATGGGGGCCAACGAGCAGTACTTC.

On this clonotype itself: Compared with germline, one end of the junction differs, possibly owing to a read error. The chain recombines TRBV5-1 with TRBJ2-7; no definite D call. This CDR3 is 14 amino acids long. Germline CDR1 SGHRS, CDR2 YFSETQ. CDR3 region: CASSLARDYGEQDF. The CDR3 coding sequence is TGCGCCAGCAGCTTGGCAAGGGATTACGGCGAGCAGGACTTC.

This clonotype was seen more than once but under ten times. V is TRBV10-3 and J is TRBJ1-1; D unresolved. CDR3 length: 11 amino acids. The V and J ends lost 3 bases and 7 bases respectively, with 6 bases between them. Germline V gene lookup returns CDR1 ENHRY and CDR2 SYGVKD. This CDR3 is CAISEGSEAFF. In DNA form, the CDR3 reads TGTGCCATCAGTGAAGGCAGTGAAGCTTTCTTT.